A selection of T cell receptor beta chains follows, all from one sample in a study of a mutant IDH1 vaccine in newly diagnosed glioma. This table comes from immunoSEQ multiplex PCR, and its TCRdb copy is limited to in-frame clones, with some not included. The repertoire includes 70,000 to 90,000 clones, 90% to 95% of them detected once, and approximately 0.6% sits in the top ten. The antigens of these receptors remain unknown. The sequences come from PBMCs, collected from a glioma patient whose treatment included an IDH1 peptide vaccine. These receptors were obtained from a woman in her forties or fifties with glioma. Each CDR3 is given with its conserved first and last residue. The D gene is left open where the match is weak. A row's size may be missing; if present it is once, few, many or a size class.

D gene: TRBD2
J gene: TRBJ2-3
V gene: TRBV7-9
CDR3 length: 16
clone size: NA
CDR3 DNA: TGTGCCAGCAGCTCACCCAGCGGACTAGGCACAGATACGCAGTATTTT
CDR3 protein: CASSSPSGLGTDTQYF

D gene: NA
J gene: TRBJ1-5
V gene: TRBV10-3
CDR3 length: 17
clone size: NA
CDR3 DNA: TGTGCCATCAGTGACCATAGCCCGGACCGCGGTGGTCAGCCCCAGCATTTT
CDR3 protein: CAISDHSPDRGGQPQHF

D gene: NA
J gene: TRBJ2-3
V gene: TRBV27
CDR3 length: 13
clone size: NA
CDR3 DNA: TGTGCCAGCAGTCTATATGAGGCAGATACGCAGTATTTT
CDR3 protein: CASSLYEADTQYF

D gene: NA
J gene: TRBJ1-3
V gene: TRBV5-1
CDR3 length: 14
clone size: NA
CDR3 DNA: TGCGCCAGCAGCTTGGCCGGGGAGGGAAACACCATATATTTT
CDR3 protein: CASSLAGEGNTIYF

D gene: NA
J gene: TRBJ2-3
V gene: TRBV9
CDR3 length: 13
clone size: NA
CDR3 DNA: TGTGCCAGCAGCGGTACTACCACAGATACGCAGTATTTT
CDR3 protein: CASSGTTTDTQYF

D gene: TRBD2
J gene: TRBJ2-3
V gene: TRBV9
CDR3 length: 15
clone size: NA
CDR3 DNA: TGTGCCAGCAGCACAAGCGGGAACGGGGGGGATACGCAGTATTTT
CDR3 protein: CASSTSGNGGDTQYF

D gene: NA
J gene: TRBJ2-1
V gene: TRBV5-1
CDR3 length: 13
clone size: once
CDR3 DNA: TGCGCCAGCAGGGTTCAGGGTGACAATGAGCAGTTCTTC
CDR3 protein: CASRVQGDNEQFF

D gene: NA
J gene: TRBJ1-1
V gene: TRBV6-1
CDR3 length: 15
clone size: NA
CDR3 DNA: TGTGCCAGCAGTGGGGGACGGTCGGGGAACACTGAAGCTTTCTTT
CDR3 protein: CASSGGRSGNTEAFF

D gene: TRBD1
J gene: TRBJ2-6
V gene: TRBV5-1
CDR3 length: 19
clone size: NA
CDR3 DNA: TGCGCCAGCAGCACCCTAGGACAGGGGGCCATCTCTGGGGCCAACGTCCTGACTTTC
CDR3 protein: CASSTLGQGAISGANVLTF

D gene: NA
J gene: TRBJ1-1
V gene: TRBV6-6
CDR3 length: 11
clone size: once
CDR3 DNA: TGTGCCAGCAGTAGGAGCACTGAAGCTTTCTTT
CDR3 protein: CASSRSTEAFF

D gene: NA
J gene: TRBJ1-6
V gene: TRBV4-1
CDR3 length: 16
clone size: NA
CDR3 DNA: TGCGCCAGCAGCCAAGATCCCGGGTATAGCCATTCACCCCTCCACTTT
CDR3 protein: CASSQDPGYSHSPLHF